The 3 T cell receptor beta chains below come from one sample, sequenced in a study of cytomegalovirus exposure and HLA in healthy donors. The PCR employed 60 Vbeta primers together with 13 Jbeta primers. Method: immunoSEQ multiplex PCR; TCRdb's copy keeps in-frame clones and lacks some. This sample's clone table lists about 72,000 clones. The specimen was PBMCs. All receptors come from a man aged 35-49 years in good health and CMV-seronegative.

The chain is built from TRBV4-2 and TRBJ2-7; 9 nucleotides align to TRBD2. Per germline, CDR1 LGHNA and CDR2 YNFKEQ. After removal of 1 base from V and 3 bases from J, the junction contained 10 bases not matched to a gene. This CDR3 has 17 residues. The DNA of the CDR3 is TGTGCCAGCAGCCAAGTGAACTTAGCGGGGGTACTCTACGAGCAGTACTTC. The encoded protein is CASSQVNLAGVLYEQYF.

J is TRBJ1-2 and V is TRBV7-8; TRBD1 aligns across 9 bases. CDR3 length: 15 residues. Germline V gene data show CDR1 as SGHVS and CDR2 as FQNEAQ. With 4 bases clipped from V and 7 bases from J, the junction kept 10 bases outside the gene matches. CDR3 loop: CASSSRDRVSRGYTF. The CDR3 nucleotides are TGTGCCAGCAGCTCCCGGGACAGGGTTTCACGTGGCTACACCTTC.

The CDR3 sequence: CASSVGGLRTDEQFF. The CDR3, as DNA: TGTGCCAGCAGCGTGGGGGGTCTTAGAACAGATGAGCAGTTCTTC. V gene TRBV11-1 combines with J gene TRBJ2-1, with a weak D call TRBD2 (6 bases). Trimming pared 5 bases from V and 8 bases from J, leaving 19 bases between. Germline V gene lookup returns CDR1 SGHAT and CDR2 FQDESV (reference sequence). This CDR3 region has 15 residues.